These T cell receptor beta chains were read from a single sample in a study of blood T cell repertoires in COVID-19. Repertoires were generated with immunoSEQ multiplex PCR, while TCRdb's copy carries only in-frame clones and drops some. Of about 88,000 clones detected, around 85% appear once; the ten largest clones hold 14%. Sequencing was performed on peripheral blood. The receptors originated from an older woman with acute or convalescent COVID-19. The CDR3 runs from the conserved cysteine through the conserved F or W. D genes are given only for firm matches. The size of a clone is reported for some rows only, either as once, few or many, or as a class for expanded clones.

>TRBJ2-1|NA|TRBV5-1|TRBD1
CASSSGQGIVEQFF
TGCGCCAGCAGCTCGGGACAGGGTATTGTTGAGCAGTTCTTC
>TRBJ1-1|NA|TRBV3-1/TRBV3-2|TRBD1
CASSAQGAEGTAFF
TGTGCCAGCAGCGCTCAGGGGGCGGAGGGTACGGCTTTCTTT
>TRBJ2-5|NA|TRBV11-2|NA
CASSVNTGTWETQYF
TGTGCCAGCAGCGTCAATACAGGGACGTGGGAGACCCAGTACTTC
>TRBJ2-1|NA|TRBV4-1|TRBD2
CASSQEAGVNWNEQFF
TGCGCCAGCAGCCAAGAAGCGGGAGTGAATTGGAATGAGCAGTTCTTC
>TRBJ2-5|NA|TRBV27|NA
CASSLSPGPYQETQYF
TGTGCCAGCAGTTTATCGCCAGGGCCTTACCAAGAGACCCAGTACTTC
>TRBJ2-1|NA|TRBV7-8|NA
CASSLTSGNRDEQFF
TGTGCCAGCAGCTTGACTAGTGGAAATCGTGATGAGCAGTTCTTC
>TRBJ2-1|NA|TRBV9|TRBD1
CASSERQGYNEQFF
TGTGCCAGCAGCGAGCGACAGGGCTACAATGAGCAGTTCTTC
>TRBJ2-5|NA|TRBV5-1|TRBD2
CASSLGPSGAERETQYF
TGCGCCAGCAGCTTGGGTCCTAGCGGAGCGGAGCGAGAGACCCAGTACTTC
>TRBJ1-5|few|TRBV27|NA
CASSFQGLGNQPQHF
TGTGCCAGCAGTTTCCAGGGTCTCGGGAATCAGCCCCAGCATTTT
>TRBJ2-1|NA|TRBV6-5|TRBD2
CASSSPSGGLIRQFF
TGTGCCAGCAGTTCCCCGAGCGGGGGGCTAATACGGCAGTTCTTC
>TRBJ1-2|NA|TRBV9|TRBD1
CASSAGTGSRLGYGYTF
TGTGCCAGCAGCGCCGGGACAGGGAGCCGGCTAGGCTATGGCTACACCTTC
>TRBJ1-2|NA|TRBV29-1|TRBD1
CSVGTGANYGYTF
TGCAGCGTAGGGACAGGGGCTAACTATGGCTACACCTTC
>TRBJ1-1|NA|TRBV27|TRBD1
CASSLTLHRGEAEAFF
TGTGCCAGCAGTTTAACATTACACAGGGGGGAGGCTGAAGCTTTCTTT
>TRBJ1-5|NA|TRBV30|NA
CAWSVQGASNQPQHF
TGTGCCTGGAGTGTACAGGGAGCTAGCAATCAGCCCCAGCATTTT
>TRBJ2-2|once|TRBV14|NA
CASSLTGVAGELFF
TGTGCCAGCAGCCTGACGGGTGTGGCCGGGGAGCTGTTTTTT
>TRBJ2-2|NA|TRBV2|NA
CASRGQHPSGNTGELFF
TGTGCCAGCAGAGGACAGCATCCTAGCGGGAACACCGGGGAGCTGTTTTTT
>TRBJ2-5|NA|TRBV13|TRBD1
CASSLRQGFETQYF
TGTGCCAGCAGCTTGAGACAGGGCTTCGAGACCCAGTACTTC
>TRBJ2-1|NA|TRBV7-2|TRBD1
CASTGTASYNEQFF
TGTGCCAGCACCGGGACAGCCTCCTACAATGAGCAGTTCTTC
>TRBJ1-1|NA|TRBV5-6|NA
CASSLRDTEAFF
TGTGCCAGCAGCTTGCGGGACACTGAAGCTTTCTTT
>TRBJ1-1|NA|TRBV6-6|NA
CASSKGERNTEAFF
TGTGCCAGCAGTAAGGGGGAACGGAACACTGAAGCTTTCTTT
>TRBJ1-2|NA|TRBV19|NA
CASSIDTGLYGYTF
TGTGCCAGTAGTATAGACACAGGGCTCTATGGCTACACCTTC
>TRBJ1-5|NA|TRBV28|NA
CASSRKGDGNQPQHF
TGTGCCAGCAGCCGAAAGGGGGACGGCAATCAGCCCCAGCATTTT
>TRBJ2-2|NA|TRBV7-9|TRBD2
CASSATGGGLTGELFF
TGTGCCAGCAGCGCGACGGGAGGAGGTTTGACCGGGGAGCTGTTTTTT
>TRBJ1-4|NA|TRBV27|NA
CASRQSPGLGWEKLFF
TGTGCCAGCCGCCAAAGTCCGGGTCTTGGGTGGGAAAAACTGTTTTTT
>TRBJ2-5|once|TRBV5-1|TRBD1
CASSLATGEQETQYF
TGCGCCAGCAGCTTGGCTACAGGGGAACAAGAGACCCAGTACTTC
>TRBJ1-2|NA|TRBV3-1/TRBV3-2|NA
CASSPRVRGYGYTF
TGTGCCAGCAGCCCCAGGGTTAGGGGCTATGGCTACACCTTC
>TRBJ2-5|NA|TRBV5-1|NA
CASSTTAVQETQYF
TGCGCCAGCAGCACAACAGCCGTTCAAGAGACCCAGTACTTC
>TRBJ2-1|NA|TRBV5-6|TRBD2
CASSLAAGVYEQFF
TGTGCCAGCAGCTTGGCTGCGGGAGTTTATGAGCAGTTCTTC
>TRBJ2-1|NA|TRBV9|TRBD2
CASSVGLAGDHGLYNEQFF
TGTGCCAGCAGCGTAGGACTAGCGGGAGACCACGGACTCTACAATGAGCAGTTCTTC
>TRBJ2-3|NA|TRBV7-2|TRBD2
CASSFSGRDTDTQYF
TGTGCCAGCAGCTTTAGCGGGAGGGACACAGATACGCAGTATTTT
>TRBJ2-4|NA|TRBV20-1|NA
CSARVQNIQYF
TGCAGTGCTAGAGTTCAGAACATTCAGTACTTC
>TRBJ1-1|NA|TRBV19|NA
CASSVTGSGTEAFF
TGTGCCAGTAGTGTGACAGGCTCGGGCACTGAAGCTTTCTTT
>TRBJ1-1|NA|TRBV27|TRBD1
CASSGLTGGEAFF
TGTGCCAGCAGTGGATTGACAGGGGGTGAAGCTTTCTTT
>TRBJ2-1|few|TRBV5-5|TRBD1
CASSYPTGGREQFF
TGTGCCAGCAGTTACCCGACAGGGGGCAGGGAGCAGTTCTTC
>TRBJ2-2|NA|TRBV10-3|NA
CAITRAEGNTGELFF
TGTGCCATCACCCGGGCAGAGGGAAACACCGGGGAGCTGTTTTTT
>TRBJ1-1|NA|TRBV4-3|NA
CASSQPDSAEAFF
TGCGCCAGCAGCCAACCGGACAGCGCTGAAGCTTTCTTT
>TRBJ2-2|NA|TRBV6-5|TRBD1
CASSYQQGVGELFF
TGTGCCAGCAGTTATCAGCAGGGGGTCGGGGAGCTGTTTTTT